The present T cell receptor (beta chain) was sequenced within a study of identifying expanded T cells in peripheral blood. Study-level points and caveats: Technical replicates showed roughly 1.2 changed clones; roughly two weeks roughly 18; four weeks 19. Variance in clone template counts between approximately two-week samples significantly increased with total template count across all healthy donors.

Worth noting for this clone: Its antigen is not identified.

The table came from immunoSEQ multiplex PCR; TCRdb's copy has only in-frame clones and leaves some out. The sample records around 82,000 clones, 84% being singletons. No infections or other immune events were documented during collection. V shed 1 base and J shed 2 bases, with 7 bases lying between them. CDR3 length equals 14 residues. Germline V lookup: CDR1 SGDLS, CDR2 YYNGEE. The receptor comes from a person aged 18-69 years in good health. Sequenced material: blood. The gene calls are TRBV9 and TRBJ2-1; D unresolved. In DNA, the CDR3 is TGTGCCAGCAGCGTAAATACGGCCTACAATGAGCAGTTCTTC. Translating gives CASSVNTAYNEQFF.